This T cell receptor beta chain derives from a study of shared clonotypes between healthy human individuals. Germline CDR1 is LNHNV and CDR2 is YYDKDF (reference sequence). Trimming took 0 bases from V and 6 from J; bases not matched to a gene: 12. The CDR3 spans 18 residues. Repertoires were generated with immunoSEQ multiplex PCR, while TCRdb's copy carries only in-frame clones and drops some. The table lists 500,000 to 650,000 clones, roughly four fifths of them singletons. V gene TRBV15 combines with J gene TRBJ2-3; 10 bases line up with TRBD2. Sequences were obtained from PBMCs. This receptor was taken from a woman between 40 and 50 years old in good health. Some clones in this sample may be carry-over from other donors' samples. The CDR3: CATSRDPPASGRTDTQYF. The CDR3 DNA is TGTGCCACCAGCAGAGATCCTCCGGCTAGCGGGAGAACGGATACGCAGTATTTT.